This T cell receptor beta chain was profiled in a study of T cell responses to AZD1222 COVID-19 vaccine. Note on this clone: Its antigen is still unknown.

Data came from immunoSEQ multiplex PCR; TCRdb stores just in-frame clones and leaves some out. This table holds about 190,000 clones, approximately 92% found once. Study-wide findings and caveats: Donors skewed white British and female; clonal diversity was possibly underestimated. Baseline seropositivity characterized only 5 to 7 AZD1222 recipients.

This material consisted of peripheral blood, taken on day 0 of AZD1222 vaccination. The receptor was derived from an adult in good health.

CDR3 in amino acids: CASSPALGAGSGYGYTF. The CDR3 bases are TGTGCCAGCAGCCCCGCTTTAGGGGCGGGCTCGGGCTATGGCTACACCTTC. The chain links TRBV5-4 to TRBJ1-2; maybe TRBD1 (5 bases). V dropped 4 bases and J dropped 4 bases, with 23 bases sitting between them. The CDR3 runs to 17 residues. Germline values: CDR1 SGHNT, CDR2 YYREEE (reference sequence).